This record covers a single T cell receptor (beta chain). Its matching antigen is unknown. The data were obtained in a study of T cells in Graves' hyperthyroidism and ophthalmopathy. Study-level points and caveats: Blood shared most expanded thyroid clonotypes above 0.001.

Template material for amplifying TCR beta CDR3 regions consisted of RNA transcripts. First-round RT-PCR targeting the TCR CDR3 was performed with the HTBI primer set. TCRdb recomputed calls from the multiplex PCR reads with MiXCR, one row per CDR3 protein. The table records more than 650,000 distinct CDR3 sequences, 14% of them present only once. The sequence was obtained from a woman under 30 with Graves' hyperthyroidism. Sequenced material: blood.

CDR3 DNA: TGTGCCAGCAGCCAACTTAGCTTCGGACTAGCGGGATCTGGTGATGAGCAGTTCTTC. It translates to CASSQLSFGLAGSGDEQFF. The V gene is TRBV3-1, the J gene TRBJ2-1, with 12 nucleotides matching TRBD2. Unmatched junction bases numbered 16, after V lost 2 bases and J lost 8 bases. The CDR3 is made up of 19 amino acids. Germline-derived CDR1 and CDR2 are LGHDT and YNNKEL (reference sequence).